The next 29 T cell receptor beta chains were all read from a single sample in a study of blood T cell repertoires in COVID-19 (dated by TCRdb to 2018 to 2020). The library was produced with the immunoSEQ multiplex PCR assay. The source is immuneACCESS, and TCRdb retained only in-frame sequences with V and J called. Part of the clones is not carried over; for the studies checked, unresolved V genes explain less than half of this, and the remainder is unexplained. This sample is represented by tens of thousands of clones; about three quarters of them were singletons. The top ten hold roughly 5.6% of the sample. The sequenced sample consisted of peripheral blood. These receptors were taken from a man aged 50 to 59 with active or convalescent COVID-19.

The rearrangement joins TRBV4-2 to TRBJ1-4, with 7 bases that match TRBD1. The J segment lost 7 bases and the V segment lost 5 bases, leaving 10 bases of the junction unmatched. The CDR3 spans 15 residues. CDR1 and CDR2 from the germline V gene are LGHNA and YNFKEQ. The DNA of the CDR3 is TGTGCCAGCAGCGGAGGGGGCGCGGGGGGTGAAAAACTGTTTTTT. Translating gives CASSGGGAGGEKLFF.

The chain joins TRBV7-8 to TRBJ1-5; D unclear. Trimming left V 5 bases short and J 2 bases short, with 16 bases between. CDR1 and CDR2 from the germline V gene are SGHVS and FQNEAQ. This CDR3 is built from 16 residues. CDR3 bases: TGTGCCAGCAGCCCTCGATCCTCAGGTGGCAATCAGCCCCAGCATTTT. Protein: CASSPRSSGGNQPQHF.

The gene calls are TRBV10-3 and TRBJ2-3; TRBD2 might be the D (6 bases). Germline-derived CDR1 and CDR2 are ENHRY and SYGVKD. Trimming stripped 2 bases from V and 0 bases from J, with 12 bases between. CDR3 size: 16 residues. CDR3 sequence (DNA): TGTGCCATCAGTGAGCCGACGAGCGGGAGCACAGATACGCAGTATTTT. It is translated as CAISEPTSGSTDTQYF.

In its sample, this clone was seen a few times. The V call is TRBV5-1, the J call TRBJ1-1; 10 positions agree with TRBD1. V lost 5 bases and J lost 5; bases outside the gene matches: 6. In germline, CDR1 is SGHRS, CDR2 YFSETQ. This CDR3 has 14 residues. CDR3 loop: CASRSGQGRTEAFF. CDR3 DNA sequence: TGCGCCAGCAGGTCGGGACAGGGGAGAACTGAAGCTTTCTTT.

This chain links TRBV27 with TRBJ1-2; tentative D call: TRBD1 (5 bases). The CDR3 sequence is 14 residues long. The germline gives CDR1 MNHEY, CDR2 SMNVEV (reference sequence). V was trimmed by 6 bases and J by 7 bases, leaving 18 bases between them. CDR3: CASRGSGTGSGYTF. In nucleotides, the CDR3 is TGTGCCAGCAGGGGCTCCGGGACCGGGAGTGGCTACACCTTC.

The rearrangement uses TRBV27 and TRBJ1-5; 9 nucleotides agree with TRBD1. CDR1 and CDR2 from the germline V gene are MNHEY and SMNVEV (reference sequence). Losses at the gene ends were 4 bases for V and 7 bases for J; bases not matched to a gene: 2. The CDR3 is 13 residues long. This chain's CDR3 is CASSSQGAQPQHF. CDR3 DNA sequence: TGTGCCAGCAGTTCACAGGGGGCGCAGCCCCAGCATTTT.

The rearrangement joins TRBV18 to TRBJ1-6, with 10 bases fitting TRBD1. Germline V gene lookup returns CDR1 KGHSH and CDR2 LQKENI. The length of the CDR3 is 16 residues. V lost 2 bases to trimming and J lost 10 bases; unmatched junction nucleotides: 8. As DNA, the CDR3 is TGTGCCAGCTCACCAACGCCGGGGACAGGGGTCTCACCCCTCCACTTT. This codes for CASSPTPGTGVSPLHF.

The chain recombines TRBV4-2 with TRBJ2-7, with D maybe TRBD2 (5 bases). Per the germline V gene, CDR1 is LGHNA and CDR2 is YNFKEQ. The V end lost 1 base, the J end lost 7 bases, and 14 bases lay between the germline ends. This CDR3 has 14 amino acids. CDR3 loop: CASSQGREMGEQYF. As DNA, the CDR3 is TGTGCCAGCAGCCAAGGTCGGGAAATGGGGGAGCAGTACTTC.

The DNA for the CDR3 is TGTGCCAGCTCACCACAGGACAGGGACAATGAGCAGTTCTTC. This codes for CASSPQDRDNEQFF. The J gene is TRBJ2-1, the V gene TRBV18; 8 bases line up with TRBD1. The CDR3 length is 14 residues. V lost 1 base to trimming and J lost 5 bases; unmatched junction nucleotides: 1. Germline V CDR1 and CDR2: KGHSH, LQKENI.

This chain connects TRBV29-1 to TRBJ1-2; D unresolved. The CDR3 runs to 14 residues. V lost 0 bases and J lost 8, with 16 bases in between. Germline V gives CDR1 SQVTM, CDR2 ANQGSEA. The CDR3 reads CSVEEGGLMRGYTF. In nucleotides, the CDR3 is TGCAGCGTTGAAGAAGGCGGCCTAATGAGGGGCTACACCTTC. Complete variable domain (other parts from reference TRBV29-1 and TRBJ1-2): SAVISQKPSRDICQRGTSLTIQCQVDSQVTMMFWYRQQPGQSLTLIATANQGSEATYESGFVIDKFPISRPNLTFSTLTVSNMSPEDSSIYLCSVEEGGLMRGYTFGSGTRLTVV.

The chain is built from TRBV6-5 and TRBJ1-2; D unresolved. V gave up 7 bases and J gave up 7 bases, with 13 bases separating them. The germline CDR1 and CDR2 sequences are MNHEY and SVGAGI. This CDR3 comprises 12 residues. The CDR3, as DNA: TGTGCCAGCATCACCGGCGGACTTGGCTACACCTTC. Translation: CASITGGLGYTF.

This clone was observed a few times. The chain employs TRBV5-6 and TRBJ1-2, with D perhaps TRBD1 (6 bases). Germline assignment: CDR1 SGHDT and CDR2 YYEEEE. The germline V and J ends were trimmed by 5 bases and 7 bases, with 15 bases remaining between them. This CDR3 comprises 13 residues. The CDR3 nucleotides read TGTGCCAGCAGACCTTCAGGGGTGGGTGGCTACACCTTC. It specifies CASRPSGVGGYTF.

This clone was detected a few times. For the CDR3, the DNA is TGTGCCAGCATCGGGACAGCCTCCGAAGCTTTCTTT. It translates to CASIGTASEAFF. The chain is built from TRBV6-5 and TRBJ1-1; TRBD1 aligns across 7 bases. With V trimmed by 7 bases and J by 8 bases, 7 bases remained unmatched. Germline V lookup: CDR1 MNHEY, CDR2 SVGAGI. The CDR3 has 12 residues.

By its share, this clone is medium-sized. The gene calls are TRBV7-2 and TRBJ2-7; TRBD1 is a possible D gene (5 bases). The length of the CDR3 is 12 residues. Per the germline V gene, CDR1 is SGHTA and CDR2 is FQGNSA. The V end lost 8 bases, the J end lost 5 bases, and 13 bases lay between the germline ends. Written as DNA, the CDR3 is TGTGCCAGCGGCGGCAGGGTAGACGAGCAGTACTTC. Translated: CASGGRVDEQYF.

V usage is TRBV7-6 and J usage is TRBJ2-3; a weak D match, TRBD2 (6 bases). Looked up from germline, CDR1 is SGHVS and CDR2 is FNYEAQ. V lost 5 bases and J lost 2, with 14 bases in between. CDR3 size: 15 residues. The CDR3 region has the DNA TGTGCCAGCAGCCAATTTGGCGGGGCCACAGATACGCAGTATTTT. Amino acid sequence: CASSQFGGATDTQYF. Full variable domain (missing parts from reference TRBV7-6 and TRBJ2-3): GAGVSQSPRYKVTKRGQDVALRCDPISGHVSLYWYRQALGQGPEFLTYFNYEAQQDKSGLPNDRFSAERPEGSISTLTIQRTEQRDSAMYRCASSQFGGATDTQYFGPGTRLTVL.

This chain uses TRBV7-2 with TRBJ2-5; 16 bases line up with TRBD2. The germline V gene encodes CDR1 SGHTA and CDR2 FQGNSA. The CDR3 totals 19 residues. The V and J ends lost 5 bases and 7 bases, in that order; junction bases with no gene match: 16. CDR3 loop: CASSRTNPGTSGGAGTQYF. The CDR3 DNA reads TGTGCCAGCAGCAGAACCAACCCCGGGACTAGCGGGGGGGCGGGGACCCAGTACTTC.

Only one count was recorded for this clone. This rearrangement joins TRBV7-8 to TRBJ2-3, with 10 bases lining up with TRBD1. The trim removed 6 bases at V and 2 bases at J, leaving 20 bases unmatched. The CDR3 has 20 amino acids. The germline gives CDR1 SGHVS, CDR2 FQNEAQ. This CDR3 is CASRPDRGETGGRLTDTQYF. CDR3 DNA sequence: TGTGCCAGCAGACCGGATCGGGGCGAGACAGGGGGCCGGCTCACAGATACGCAGTATTTT.

The V and J genes are TRBV13 and TRBJ1-6; 8 bases match TRBD1. V lost 4 bases and J lost 9; bases outside the gene matches: 5. There are 14 residues in the CDR3. Germline CDR1 reads PRHDT; CDR2 reads FYEKMQ (reference sequence). CDR3 region: CASSSNRGTSPLHF. In DNA form, the CDR3 reads TGTGCCAGCAGCTCTAACAGGGGGACTTCACCCCTCCACTTT.

This clone appeared a few times. The rearrangement uses TRBV19 and TRBJ2-1, with 8 bases matching TRBD1. Germline V lookup: CDR1 LNHDA, CDR2 SQIVND (reference sequence). The CDR3 runs 16 residues. V gave up 4 bases and J gave up 9 bases; unmatched junction bases: 14. The CDR3 coding sequence is TGTGCCAGTAGTACCGACAGGGGCTACAAACCAGGTGAGCAGTTCTTC. Its translation is CASSTDRGYKPGEQFF.

The chain carries TRBV7-2 and TRBJ2-3; TRBD2 agrees at 7 bases. Germline V gene lookup returns CDR1 SGHTA and CDR2 FQGNSA. The ends lost 2 bases at V and 4 bases at J; junction bases unmatched: 6. CDR3 size: 15 residues. DNA of the CDR3: TGTGCCAGCAGCTTATCTAGCGCGGGGGCAGATACGCAGTATTTT. Protein: CASSLSSAGADTQYF.

V gene TRBV6-6 combines with J gene TRBJ1-2; 7 nucleotides align to TRBD1. This CDR3 contains 16 residues. CDR1 is MNHNY, CDR2 SVGAGI, per germline (reference sequence). The V segment lost 5 bases and the J segment 0 bases; nucleotides outside the gene matches: 9. The CDR3 sequence: CASSRRDSASNYGYTF. The DNA for the CDR3 is TGTGCCAGCAGTCGACGGGACAGTGCTTCTAACTATGGCTACACCTTC.

The table lists this clone with a count of one. The V and J genes are TRBV11-2 and TRBJ2-5, with TRBD1 matching 7 bases. This CDR3 comprises 14 residues. V lost 6 bases and J lost 3; bases outside the gene matches: 7. Germline V gene sequence: CDR1 SGHAT, CDR2 FQNNGV. CDR3 DNA: TGTGCCAGCAGGCAGACAGGGAACGAAGAGACCCAGTACTTC. It encodes CASRQTGNEETQYF.

The chain carries TRBV30 and TRBJ1-2; the match to TRBD1 covers 11 bases. This CDR3 comprises 15 residues. Germline CDR1 and CDR2: GTSNPN and SVGIG (reference sequence). The V and J ends lost 0 bases and 8 bases, in that order; junction bases with no gene match: 8. CDR3 sequence: CAWSVRGQGAGGYTF. For the CDR3, the DNA is TGTGCCTGGAGTGTAAGAGGACAGGGGGCGGGAGGCTACACCTTC.

J is TRBJ1-4 and V is TRBV5-4; 9 bases are shared with TRBD1. Trimming cost V 4 bases and J 7 bases; bases outside gene matches: 8. The CDR3 consists of 15 residues. Germline CDR1 SGHNT, CDR2 YYREEE (reference sequence). CDR3 DNA: TGTGCCAGCAGCCAGAGACAGGGGGATACTGAAAAACTGTTTTTT. It yields the protein CASSQRQGDTEKLFF.

A word on this clone: At one of its ends the junction is not consistent with the germline gene, which may arise from a read error. The CDR3 nucleotides are TGTGTCAGTAGTCCACAGGCGAACACCGGGGAGCTGTTTTTT. It codes for CVSSPQANTGELFF. The chain couples TRBV19 to TRBJ2-2, with D possibly being TRBD1 (5 bases). The CDR3 is made up of 14 amino acids. Germline V gene sequence: CDR1 LNHDA, CDR2 SQIVND (reference sequence).

The chain carries TRBV27 and TRBJ2-7, with 10 bases aligning to TRBD2. The length of the CDR3 is 15 residues. V lost 2 bases to trimming and J lost 6 bases; unmatched junction nucleotides: 7. Germline assignment: CDR1 MNHEY and CDR2 SMNVEV (reference sequence). For the CDR3, the DNA is TGTGCCAGCAGTTTAGCGGTAGCGGGGGGACTCGAGCAGTACTTC. Its translation is CASSLAVAGGLEQYF.

In its sample, this clone was seen a few times. This chain connects TRBV5-8 to TRBJ1-1; TRBD1 matches at 7 bases. After removal of 3 bases from V and 3 bases from J, the junction contained 8 bases not matched to a gene. Germline V gives CDR1 SGHTS, CDR2 YDEGEE. This CDR3 has 15 amino acids. DNA of the CDR3: TGTGCCAGCAGCTCCTCCACAGGGGCGGACACTGAAGCTTTCTTT. Protein: CASSSSTGADTEAFF.

The V gene is TRBV2, the J gene TRBJ2-1, with 8 nucleotides matching TRBD2. Trimming removed 8 bases from V and 7 bases from J; junction bases left unmatched: 10. This CDR3 has 14 amino acids. Germline V lookup: CDR1 SNHLY, CDR2 FYNNEI. CDR3 sequence (DNA): TGTGCCAGCTCCTCGGAGCGGGGGATAAATGAGCAGTTCTTC. Translation gives CASSSERGINEQFF. Full variable domain (rest looked up from reference TRBV2 and TRBJ2-1): EPEVTQTPSHQVTQMGQEVILRCVPISNHLYFYWYRQILGQKVEFLVSFYNNEISEKSEIFDDQFSVERPDGSNFTLKIRSTKLEDSAMYFCASSSERGINEQFFGPGTRLTVL.

The chain links TRBV7-9 to TRBJ2-3; tentatively, D is TRBD1 (5 bases). Germline CDR1 SEHNR, CDR2 FQNEAQ (reference sequence). This CDR3 contains 13 residues. Deletions cut 5 bases from V and 4 bases from J, with 10 bases between. The CDR3 coding sequence is TGTGCCAGCAGCGACAGTTGGCCAGATACGCAGTATTTT. Translated: CASSDSWPDTQYF.